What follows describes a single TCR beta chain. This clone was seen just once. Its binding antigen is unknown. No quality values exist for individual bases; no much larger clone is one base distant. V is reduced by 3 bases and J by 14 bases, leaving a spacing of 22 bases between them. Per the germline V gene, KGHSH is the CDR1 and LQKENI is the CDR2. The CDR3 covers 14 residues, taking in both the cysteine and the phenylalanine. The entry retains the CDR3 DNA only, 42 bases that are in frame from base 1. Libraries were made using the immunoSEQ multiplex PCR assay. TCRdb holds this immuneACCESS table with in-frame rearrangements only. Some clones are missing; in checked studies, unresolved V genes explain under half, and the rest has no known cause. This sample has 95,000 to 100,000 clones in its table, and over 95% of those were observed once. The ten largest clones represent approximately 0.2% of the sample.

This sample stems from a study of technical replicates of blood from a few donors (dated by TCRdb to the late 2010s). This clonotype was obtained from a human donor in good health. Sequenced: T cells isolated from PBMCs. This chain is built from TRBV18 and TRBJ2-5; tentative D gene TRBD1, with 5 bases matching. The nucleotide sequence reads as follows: TGTGCCAGCTCACCCCCCCTCTTTGACAGAACCCCCTACTTC. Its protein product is CASSPPLFDRTPYF.